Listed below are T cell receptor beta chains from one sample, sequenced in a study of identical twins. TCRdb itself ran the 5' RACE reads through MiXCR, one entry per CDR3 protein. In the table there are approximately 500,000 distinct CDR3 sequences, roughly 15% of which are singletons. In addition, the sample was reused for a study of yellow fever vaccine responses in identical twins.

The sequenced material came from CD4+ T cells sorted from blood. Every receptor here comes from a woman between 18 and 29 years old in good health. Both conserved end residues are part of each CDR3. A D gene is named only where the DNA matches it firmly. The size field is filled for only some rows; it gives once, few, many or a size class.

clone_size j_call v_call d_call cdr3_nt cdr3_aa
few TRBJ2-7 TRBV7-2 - TGTGCCAGCAGCTTAGTCCCCGGACTATACTACGAGCAGTACTTC CASSLVPGLYYEQYF
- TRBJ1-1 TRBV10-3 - TGTGCCATCAGTGTCTACAGTGGGAACACTGAAGCTTTCTTT CAISVYSGNTEAFF
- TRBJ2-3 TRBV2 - TGTGCCAGCAGCGCCGATAGGGGTAACACAGATACGCAGTATTTT CASSADRGNTDTQYF
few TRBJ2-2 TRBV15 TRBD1 TGTGCCACCAGCAAAGGACAGGGTCGGACCGGGGAGCTGTTTTTT CATSKGQGRTGELFF
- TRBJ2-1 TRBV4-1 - TGCGCCAGCAGCCAAAGACAGGGACTCGAGGTCTCAAATGAGCAGTTCTTC CASSQRQGLEVSNEQFF
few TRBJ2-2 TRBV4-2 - TGTGCCAGCAGCCAACGAAGCGATATTCCCCCCGGGGAGCTGTTTTTT CASSQRSDIPPGELFF
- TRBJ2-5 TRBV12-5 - TGTGCTAGTGGTGGAATTGGGGCTCAGACCCAGTACTTC CASGGIGAQTQYF
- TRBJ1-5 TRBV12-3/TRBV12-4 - TGTGCCAGCAGTGCCATAAGCAATCAGCCCCAGCATTTT CASSAISNQPQHF
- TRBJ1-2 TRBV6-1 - TGTGCCAGCTGTCAGGGACACTCAGCTAACTATGGCTACACCTTC CASCQGHSANYGYTF
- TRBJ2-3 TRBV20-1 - TGCAGTGCTCGCAGGTTGTGGGAGCGGAACACAGATACGCAGTATTTT CSARRLWERNTDTQYF
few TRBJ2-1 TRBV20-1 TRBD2 TGCAGTGCGACTAGCGGGGGGGCCCCCAATGAGCAGTTCTTC CSATSGGAPNEQFF
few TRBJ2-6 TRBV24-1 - TGTGCCACCATTGATTTGGGTGGGAGGCGAAGGACATCATTTTTTGGGGCCAACGTCCTGACTTTC CATIDLGGRRRTSFFGANVLTF
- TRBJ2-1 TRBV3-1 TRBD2 TGTGCCAGCAGCCAAGGAATAGCGGGGGGCCGGGGGAATGAGCAGTTCTTC CASSQGIAGGRGNEQFF
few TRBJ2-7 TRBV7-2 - TGTGCCAGCAGCTTCGACAGAACCACCGAGCAGTACTTC CASSFDRTTEQYF
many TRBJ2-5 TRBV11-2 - TGTGCCAGCAGCTTATTAGGTTACCAAGAGACCCAGTACTTC CASSLLGYQETQYF
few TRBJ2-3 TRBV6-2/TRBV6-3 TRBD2 TGTGCCAGCACCCAGGCCCTCCTAGCGGGGGGGGCAGATACGCAGTATTTT CASTQALLAGGADTQYF
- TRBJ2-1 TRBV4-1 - TGCGCCAGCAGCCGGCCGGCGGGCCCTCTCGGCTCCTACAATGAGCAGTTCTTC CASSRPAGPLGSYNEQFF
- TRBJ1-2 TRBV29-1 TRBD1 TGCAGCGTTGAAGAGTTTACAGGGGCTGGCTACACCTTC CSVEEFTGAGYTF
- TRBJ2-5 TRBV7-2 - TGTGCCAGCAGCTTAGTGTGGCGTATGGGCCAAGAGACCCAGTACTTC CASSLVWRMGQETQYF
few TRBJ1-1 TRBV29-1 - TGCAGCGTAGGGGCGGGGGGCGCGTACACTGAAGCTTTCTTT CSVGAGGAYTEAFF
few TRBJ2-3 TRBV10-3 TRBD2 TGTGCCATCACGGGGGGGGCTAACACAGATACGCAGTATTTT CAITGGANTDTQYF
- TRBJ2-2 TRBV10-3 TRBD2 TGTGCCATCAGAGGGACTAGCGGGACAAACACCGGGGAGCTGTTTTTT CAIRGTSGTNTGELFF
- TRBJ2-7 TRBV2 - TGTGCCAGCGGTCGGACAGCACCCTACGAGCAGTACTTC CASGRTAPYEQYF
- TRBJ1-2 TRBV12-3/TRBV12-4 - TGTGCCAGCAGTCTGACGGGTCGGGGGAACTATGGCTACACCTTC CASSLTGRGNYGYTF
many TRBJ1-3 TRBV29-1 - TGCAGCGTTGAAGATCGTCGGGGTGACTCTGGAAACACCATATATTTT CSVEDRRGDSGNTIYF
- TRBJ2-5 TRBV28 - TGTGCCAGCAGTTTACCCCATATGGGAGAGACCCAGTACTTC CASSLPHMGETQYF
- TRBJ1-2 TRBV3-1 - TGTGCCAGCAGTTTCACCGGCGGGGGCTACACCTTC CASSFTGGGYTF
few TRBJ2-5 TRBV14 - TGTGCCAGCAGCAAAATAGCTAAAGAGACCCAGTACTTC CASSKIAKETQYF
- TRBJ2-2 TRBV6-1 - TGTGCCACTACAGGTCAGAACACCGGGGAGCTGTTTTTT CATTGQNTGELFF
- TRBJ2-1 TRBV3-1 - TGTGCCAGCAGCCAAGAGGGGGGTAGAACCTACAATGAGCAGTTCTTC CASSQEGGRTYNEQFF
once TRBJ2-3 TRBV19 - TGTGCCAGTGTTGACAGGCCAAGTACAGATACGCAGTATTTT CASVDRPSTDTQYF
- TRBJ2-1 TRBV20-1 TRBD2 TGCAGTGCTAGAGGGGGGGGAAGGAACAATGAGCAGTTCTTC CSARGGGRNNEQFF
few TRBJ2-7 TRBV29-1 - TGCAGCGGCGGCGGGGGCGTAGGGGTCTACGAGCAGTACTTC CSGGGGVGVYEQYF
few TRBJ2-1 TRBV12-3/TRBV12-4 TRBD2 TGTGCCAGCAGTCGCGGGACTAGCAATGAGCAGTTCTTC CASSRGTSNEQFF
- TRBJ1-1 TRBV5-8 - TGTGCCAGCAGCTTATGGCCGAACACTGAAGCTTTCTTT CASSLWPNTEAFF
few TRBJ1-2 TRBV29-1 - TGCAGCGTTGTTTTGGTTAACTATGGCTACACCTTC CSVVLVNYGYTF
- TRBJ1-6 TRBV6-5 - TGTGCCAGCAGTTACACCCGCGGGAGGGGACAAAATTCACCCCTCCACTTT CASSYTRGRGQNSPLHF
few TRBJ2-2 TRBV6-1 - TGTGCCAGCAGTAAAAGGACAGACACCGGGGAGCTGTTTTTT CASSKRTDTGELFF
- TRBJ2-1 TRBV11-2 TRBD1 TGTGCCAGCACCTTCCGCCTTGCAGGGGGTGAGCAGTTCTTC CASTFRLAGGEQFF
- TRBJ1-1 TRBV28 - TGTGCCAGCAGTTCCCCGGGGACCCTCTTCGGCACTGAAGCTTTCTTT CASSSPGTLFGTEAFF
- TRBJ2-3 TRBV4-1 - TGCGCCAGCAGCCAAGATGGGGGGGATACGCAGTATTTT CASSQDGGDTQYF